These 9 T cell receptor beta chains share one sample of origin, sequenced in a study of T cells after yellow fever vaccination. TCRdb reprocessed the 5' RACE reads via MiXCR and lists one record per CDR3 protein. The data show a few hundred thousand distinct CDR3 sequences, 8.7% seen once. The specimen comprised CD4+ T cells sorted from PBMCs, sampled 5 days after the yellow fever booster vaccination. These receptors were collected from a man between 18 and 35 years old who received the YFV17D yellow fever vaccine.

The chain is built from TRBV28 and TRBJ2-3; D gene uncertain. Trimming left V 1 base short and J 1 base short, with 6 bases between. The CDR3 spans 14 residues. CDR1 and CDR2 from the germline V gene are MDHEN and SYDVKM. The chain's CDR3 is CASSLFPRTDTQYF. The DNA of the CDR3 is TGTGCCAGCAGTTTATTCCCCCGCACAGATACGCAGTATTTT. Full variable domain (rest looked up from reference TRBV28 and TRBJ2-3): DVKVTQSSRYLVKRTGEKVFLECVQDMDHENMFWYRQDPGLGLRLIYFSYDVKMKEKGDIPEGYSVSREKKERFSLILESASTNQTSMYLCASSLFPRTDTQYFGPGTRLTVL.

In this sample, this clonotype turned up a few times. CDR3 sequence reads: CSALRQEEAFF. The CDR3 bases are TGCAGTGCTCTCCGACAGGAAGAAGCTTTCTTT. This chain links TRBV20-1 with TRBJ1-1; tentatively, D is TRBD1 (6 bases). The CDR3 has 11 residues. CDR1 is DFQATT, CDR2 SNEGSKA, per germline (reference sequence). Trimming left V 5 bases short and J 8 bases short, with 12 bases between.

The rearrangement links TRBV28 to TRBJ1-2; D gene unclear. The CDR3 has 14 residues. Trimming pared 2 bases from V and 5 bases from J, leaving 12 bases between. The germline gives CDR1 MDHEN, CDR2 SYDVKM. In nucleotides, the CDR3 is TGTGCCAGCAGTTTAGCAAGTGGTTTTTATGGCTACACCTTC. This translates into CASSLASGFYGYTF.

A few counts support this clonotype. J is TRBJ2-1 and V is TRBV5-4; 11 bases fit TRBD2. Germline loops: CDR1 SGHNT, CDR2 YYREEE (reference sequence). The CDR3 is made up of 15 amino acids. Losses at the gene ends were 5 bases for V and 8 bases for J; bases not matched to a gene: 9. This CDR3 is CASRETSGAVDEQFF. CDR3 DNA sequence: TGTGCCAGCAGAGAGACTAGCGGGGCGGTGGATGAGCAGTTCTTC.

This clonotype was detected only a few times. The rearrangement uses TRBV28 and TRBJ2-7; D unresolved. V lost 5 bases and J 4 bases, leaving 6 bases between the germline ends. CDR1 MDHEN and CDR2 SYDVKM come from the germline V gene. The CDR3 has 11 amino acids. CDR3 nucleotide sequence: TGTGCCAGCAGTCCAGGTTACGAGCAGTACGTC. Residues: CASSPGYEQYV.

The V call is TRBV2, the J call TRBJ1-3; D might be TRBD1 (5 bases). Trimming removed 6 bases at V and 0 bases at J, with 12 bases between. Looked up from germline, CDR1 is SNHLY and CDR2 is FYNNEI. The CDR3 contains 15 residues. CDR3 amino acids: CASRMGLNSGNTIYF. DNA of the CDR3: TGTGCCAGCAGAATGGGACTGAACTCTGGAAACACCATATATTTT.

There are a few counts of this clonotype. The chain combines TRBV19 with TRBJ1-2; D not certain. The V and J ends lost 3 bases and 4 bases respectively, with 9 bases between them. Germline V gene lookup returns CDR1 LNHDA and CDR2 SQIVND (reference sequence). The CDR3 sequence is 13 residues long. The CDR3 DNA reads as TGTGCCAGTAGTATCGGGAGCCTCTATGGCTACACCTTC. This sequence encodes CASSIGSLYGYTF.

This clonotype was detected only a few times. The V and J genes are TRBV12-5 and TRBJ2-7; D not certain. Trimming cost V 0 bases and J 2 bases, with 14 bases left between them. Germline CDR1 and CDR2: LGHNT and FRNRAP. CDR3 length: 16 amino acids. As DNA, the CDR3 is TGTGCTAGTGGTTTGGTAATCAGGCAGTACGCCTACGAGCAGTACTTC. It is translated as CASGLVIRQYAYEQYF.

The chain carries TRBV3-1 and TRBJ1-1; a weak D match, TRBD1 (6 bases). Trimming took 0 bases from V and 8 from J, leaving 13 bases between them. CDR1 LGHDT and CDR2 YNNKEL come from the germline V gene (reference sequence). This CDR3 has 14 amino acids. The CDR3 loop reads CASSQESRGREAFF. The CDR3 DNA follows: TGTGCCAGCAGCCAAGAATCCAGGGGCAGGGAAGCTTTCTTT.